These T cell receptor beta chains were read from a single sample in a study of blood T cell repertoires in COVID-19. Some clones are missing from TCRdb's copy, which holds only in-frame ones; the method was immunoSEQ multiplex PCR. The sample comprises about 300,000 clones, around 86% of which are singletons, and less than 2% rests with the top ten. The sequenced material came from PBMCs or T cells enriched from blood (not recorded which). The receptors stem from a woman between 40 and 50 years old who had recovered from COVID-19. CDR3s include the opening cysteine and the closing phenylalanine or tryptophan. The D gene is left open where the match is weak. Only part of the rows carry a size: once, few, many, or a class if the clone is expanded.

cdr3_aa: CASSVDRPQFF; cdr3_nt: TGTGCCAGCAGCGTAGACAGGCCTCAGTTCTTC; v_call: TRBV11-2; cdr3_length: 11; d_call: -; j_call: TRBJ2-1; clone_size: -
cdr3_aa: CASSYYLRGDEQFF; cdr3_nt: TGTGCCAGCAGTTACTACCTTCGGGGGGATGAGCAGTTCTTC; v_call: TRBV6-5; cdr3_length: 14; d_call: TRBD2; j_call: TRBJ2-1; clone_size: -
cdr3_aa: CASSQDAGAYNEQFF; cdr3_nt: TGTGCCAGCAGCCAAGATGCCGGGGCCTACAATGAGCAGTTCTTC; v_call: TRBV14; cdr3_length: 15; d_call: -; j_call: TRBJ2-1; clone_size: -
cdr3_aa: CASKIPVASSYEQYF; cdr3_nt: TGTGCCAGCAAAATTCCAGTAGCCAGCTCCTACGAGCAGTACTTC; v_call: TRBV6-5; cdr3_length: 15; d_call: -; j_call: TRBJ2-7; clone_size: -
cdr3_aa: CASISNRDRWYGYTF; cdr3_nt: TGTGCCAGTATCTCAAATCGGGACAGATGGTATGGCTACACCTTC; v_call: TRBV19; cdr3_length: 15; d_call: TRBD1; j_call: TRBJ1-2; clone_size: -
cdr3_aa: CAWSAGGAGGNTIYF; cdr3_nt: TGTGCCTGGAGTGCTGGGGGCGCAGGAGGAAACACCATATATTTT; v_call: TRBV30; cdr3_length: 15; d_call: -; j_call: TRBJ1-3; clone_size: -
cdr3_aa: CASSLSTLNSPLHF; cdr3_nt: TGTGCCAGCAGCTTATCTACACTAAATTCACCCCTCCACTTT; v_call: TRBV7-8; cdr3_length: 14; d_call: -; j_call: TRBJ1-6; clone_size: -
cdr3_aa: CASRGDRGNYGYTF; cdr3_nt: TGTGCCAGCAGGGGGGACAGGGGAAACTATGGCTACACCTTC; v_call: TRBV2; cdr3_length: 14; d_call: TRBD1; j_call: TRBJ1-2; clone_size: -
cdr3_aa: CASSPTGFVSEAFF; cdr3_nt: TGTGCCAGTAGTCCGACAGGGTTTGTTTCTGAAGCTTTCTTT; v_call: TRBV19; cdr3_length: 14; d_call: TRBD1; j_call: TRBJ1-1; clone_size: -
cdr3_aa: CASSWTSGTLYNEQFF; cdr3_nt: TGTGCCAGCAGTTGGACTAGCGGGACCCTTTACAATGAGCAGTTCTTC; v_call: TRBV11-2; cdr3_length: 16; d_call: TRBD2; j_call: TRBJ2-1; clone_size: -
cdr3_aa: CASSSSPTSYNEQFF; cdr3_nt: TGCGCCAGCAGCTCATCACCTACCTCCTACAATGAGCAGTTCTTC; v_call: TRBV5-1; cdr3_length: 15; d_call: -; j_call: TRBJ2-1; clone_size: -
cdr3_aa: CASGLDRVLYGYTF; cdr3_nt: TGTGCTAGTGGTTTGGACAGGGTACTCTATGGCTACACCTTC; v_call: TRBV12-5; cdr3_length: 14; d_call: -; j_call: TRBJ1-2; clone_size: -
cdr3_aa: CASGSRGNSYNEQFF; cdr3_nt: TGTGCCAGCGGCAGCAGGGGGAACTCCTACAATGAGCAGTTCTTC; v_call: TRBV7-8; cdr3_length: 15; d_call: TRBD1; j_call: TRBJ2-1; clone_size: -
cdr3_aa: CASSTSPYTGELFF; cdr3_nt: TGTGCCAGCAGTACTAGCCCGTACACCGGGGAGCTGTTTTTT; v_call: TRBV27; cdr3_length: 14; d_call: -; j_call: TRBJ2-2; clone_size: few
cdr3_aa: CASTSRGTGSSYEQYF; cdr3_nt: TGTGCCAGTACCAGTCGCGGGACAGGGAGCTCCTACGAGCAGTACTTC; v_call: TRBV19; cdr3_length: 16; d_call: TRBD1; j_call: TRBJ2-7; clone_size: -
cdr3_aa: CASNGGTGDEKLFF; cdr3_nt: TGTGCCAGCAACGGAGGGACGGGCGATGAAAAACTGTTTTTT; v_call: TRBV2; cdr3_length: 14; d_call: -; j_call: TRBJ1-4; clone_size: once
cdr3_aa: CASSFLNAATTYEQYF; cdr3_nt: TGTGCCAGCAGCTTTTTAAACGCGGCCACGACCTACGAGCAGTACTTC; v_call: TRBV11-1; cdr3_length: 16; d_call: -; j_call: TRBJ2-7; clone_size: -
cdr3_aa: CASSFSSYNEQFF; cdr3_nt: TGTGCCAGCAGCTTCTCGTCCTACAATGAGCAGTTCTTC; v_call: TRBV7-2; cdr3_length: 13; d_call: -; j_call: TRBJ2-1; clone_size: -
cdr3_aa: CSASPTGSHNSPLHF; cdr3_nt: TGCAGTGCTAGTCCGACAGGTAGTCATAATTCACCCCTCCACTTT; v_call: TRBV20-1; cdr3_length: 15; d_call: -; j_call: TRBJ1-6; clone_size: -
cdr3_aa: CASSQLQGTTEAFF; cdr3_nt: TGTGCCAGCAGCCAATTACAGGGAACCACTGAAGCTTTCTTT; v_call: TRBV5-6; cdr3_length: 14; d_call: -; j_call: TRBJ1-1; clone_size: -
cdr3_aa: CASSARTGGTEAFF; cdr3_nt: TGTGCCAGCAGCGCTAGGACAGGGGGAACTGAAGCTTTCTTT; v_call: TRBV2; cdr3_length: 14; d_call: TRBD1; j_call: TRBJ1-1; clone_size: -
cdr3_aa: CASSSQTSGPQVWTQYF; cdr3_nt: TGTGCCAGCAGCTCCCAGACTAGCGGCCCGCAAGTTTGGACCCAGTACTTC; v_call: TRBV11-3; cdr3_length: 17; d_call: TRBD2; j_call: TRBJ2-5; clone_size: -
cdr3_aa: CASSLGGRNYGYTF; cdr3_nt: TGTGCCAGCAGCTTGGGCGGCAGAAACTATGGCTACACCTTC; v_call: TRBV5-4; cdr3_length: 14; d_call: -; j_call: TRBJ1-2; clone_size: -
cdr3_aa: CSASQNLNTEAFF; cdr3_nt: TGCAGTGCTAGTCAGAATTTGAACACTGAAGCTTTCTTT; v_call: TRBV20-1; cdr3_length: 13; d_call: -; j_call: TRBJ1-1; clone_size: -
cdr3_aa: CATSRARASGTGELFF; cdr3_nt: TGTGCCACCAGCAGAGCGCGGGCTAGCGGGACCGGGGAGCTGTTTTTT; v_call: TRBV15; cdr3_length: 16; d_call: TRBD2; j_call: TRBJ2-2; clone_size: -
cdr3_aa: CSALRTDGYTF; cdr3_nt: TGCAGTGCTTTAAGGACAGATGGCTACACCTTC; v_call: TRBV20-1; cdr3_length: 11; d_call: -; j_call: TRBJ1-2; clone_size: -
cdr3_aa: CAWSWGTLAFF; cdr3_nt: TGTGCCTGGAGTTGGGGCACCCTGGCTTTCTTT; v_call: TRBV30; cdr3_length: 11; d_call: -; j_call: TRBJ1-1; clone_size: -
cdr3_aa: CASSSAGAGNTEAFF; cdr3_nt: TGTGCCAGCAGTTCTGCGGGAGCTGGTAACACTGAAGCTTTCTTT; v_call: TRBV27; cdr3_length: 15; d_call: -; j_call: TRBJ1-1; clone_size: -
cdr3_aa: CASSYSRESTYEQYF; cdr3_nt: TGTGCCAGCAGTTACTCGCGGGAGAGTACCTACGAGCAGTACTTC; v_call: TRBV6-5; cdr3_length: 15; d_call: TRBD2; j_call: TRBJ2-7; clone_size: -
cdr3_aa: CSAPGTYEQYF; cdr3_nt: TGCAGTGCCCCCGGGACCTACGAGCAGTACTTC; v_call: TRBV20-1; cdr3_length: 11; d_call: -; j_call: TRBJ2-7; clone_size: once
cdr3_aa: CASRTGAGYEKLFF; cdr3_nt: TGTGCCAGCAGGACAGGGGCAGGTTATGAAAAACTGTTTTTT; v_call: TRBV6-5; cdr3_length: 14; d_call: TRBD1; j_call: TRBJ1-4; clone_size: -
cdr3_aa: CASSLLPQKNTEAFF; cdr3_nt: TGCGCCAGCAGCTTGCTCCCACAGAAGAACACTGAAGCTTTCTTT; v_call: TRBV5-1; cdr3_length: 15; d_call: -; j_call: TRBJ1-1; clone_size: few
cdr3_aa: CASSWGTGIAGETQYF; cdr3_nt: TGTGCCAGCAGTTGGGGGACAGGAATAGCGGGAGAGACCCAGTACTTC; v_call: TRBV2; cdr3_length: 16; d_call: -; j_call: TRBJ2-5; clone_size: -
cdr3_aa: CASSPVGVGQGDGYTF; cdr3_nt: TGTGCCAGCTCACCAGTTGGAGTGGGACAGGGAGATGGCTACACCTTC; v_call: TRBV18; cdr3_length: 16; d_call: TRBD1; j_call: TRBJ1-2; clone_size: once
cdr3_aa: CASSADGGMVHGYTF; cdr3_nt: TGTGCCAGCAGCGCCGATGGGGGCATGGTCCATGGCTACACCTTC; v_call: TRBV7-9; cdr3_length: 15; d_call: -; j_call: TRBJ1-2; clone_size: -
cdr3_aa: CASSQVGAYEQYF; cdr3_nt: TGTGCCAGCAGCCAAGTTGGGGCTTACGAGCAGTACTTC; v_call: TRBV4-2; cdr3_length: 13; d_call: -; j_call: TRBJ2-7; clone_size: few
cdr3_aa: CASSADRGLPKYGYTF; cdr3_nt: TGCGCCAGCAGCGCGGACAGGGGGCTGCCGAAATATGGCTACACCTTC; v_call: TRBV5-1; cdr3_length: 16; d_call: TRBD1; j_call: TRBJ1-2; clone_size: -
cdr3_aa: CASSGGDRENEQFF; cdr3_nt: TGTGCCAGCAGCGGAGGGGACAGGGAAAATGAGCAGTTCTTC; v_call: TRBV9; cdr3_length: 14; d_call: TRBD1; j_call: TRBJ2-1; clone_size: -
cdr3_aa: CASSVEYNSPLHF; cdr3_nt: TGTGCCAGCAGTGTAGAGTATAATTCACCCCTCCACTTT; v_call: TRBV2; cdr3_length: 13; d_call: -; j_call: TRBJ1-6; clone_size: -
cdr3_aa: CASSWTLAQDSYEQYF; cdr3_nt: TGCGCCAGCAGCTGGACCCTTGCACAGGACTCCTACGAGCAGTACTTC; v_call: TRBV5-1; cdr3_length: 16; d_call: -; j_call: TRBJ2-7; clone_size: -
cdr3_aa: CAWSGGRDQPQHF; cdr3_nt: TGTGCCTGGAGTGGGGGCCGGGATCAGCCCCAGCATTTT; v_call: TRBV30; cdr3_length: 13; d_call: -; j_call: TRBJ1-5; clone_size: -